The 4 T cell receptor beta chains reported below all come from one sample, sequenced in a study of OX40 agonist ivuxolimab in advanced cancers. Library preparation employed the immunoSEQ multiplex PCR assay. The source is immuneACCESS, and TCRdb retained only in-frame sequences with V and J called. Part of the clones is not carried over; for the studies checked, unresolved V genes explain less than half of this, and the remainder is unexplained. Here the sample has around 61,000 clones; roughly 90% occur a single time. Around 25% of the sample comes from the top ten. The starting material was CD4+ or CD8+ T cells sorted from blood, obtained in a trial of the OX40 agonist ivuxolimab. These TCRs come from an adult with an advanced solid tumor such as melanoma, head and neck, liver or kidney cancer.

A few counts support this clone. The chain carries TRBV27 and TRBJ1-2, with no clear D. Trimming removed 5 bases from V and 0 bases from J, with 13 bases in between. This CDR3 contains 15 residues. Germline CDR1 is MNHEY and CDR2 is SMNVEV (reference sequence). The CDR3 DNA reads as TGTGCCAGCAGTACTCATTGGGGAGCTAACTATGGCTACACCTTC. Translating it yields CASSTHWGANYGYTF.

The chain has TRBV30 and TRBJ2-1; 12 nucleotides align to TRBD2. V lost 1 base to trimming and J lost 8 bases; unmatched junction nucleotides: 6. CDR3 length: 15 amino acids. Germline V gene data show CDR1 as GTSNPN and CDR2 as SVGIG (reference sequence). The DNA for the CDR3 is TGTGCCTGGAGTGCTAGCGGGGGGGCTCTCGATGAGCAGTTCTTC. Translation: CAWSASGGALDEQFF.

The chain carries TRBV5-5 and TRBJ2-4; D remains unclear. Germline CDR1 and CDR2: SGHKS and YYEKEE (reference sequence). V was clipped by 0 bases and J by 1 base, with 8 bases between them. There are 15 residues in the CDR3. The CDR3 DNA reads TGTGCCAGCAGCTTGGGACCGACCGCCAAAAACATTCAGTACTTC. Translation gives CASSLGPTAKNIQYF.

The gene calls are TRBV6-1 and TRBJ1-5, with a possible D match to TRBD1 (6 bases). Trimming left V 4 bases short and J 1 base short, with 11 bases between. The CDR3 loop spans 15 amino acids. The V gene's germline CDR1 is MNHNS and CDR2 SASEGT. The DNA for the CDR3 is TGTGCCAGCAGTGCCCCAGGGGTAAGCAATCAGCCCCAGCATTTT. Translation: CASSAPGVSNQPQHF.